The text below deals with one T cell receptor (beta chain). TCRdb keeps only in-frame clones here, not all; method: immunoSEQ multiplex PCR. The data hold 75,000 to 95,000 clones, with about nine tenths observed a single time. The data derive from a study of OX40 agonist ivuxolimab in advanced cancers. The CDR3 totals 14 residues. V shed 2 bases and J shed 1 base, with 9 bases lying between them. From germline, CDR1 is MRHNA and CDR2 SNTAGT. The receptor's source is an adult with an advanced solid tumor such as melanoma, head and neck, liver or kidney cancer. The material sequenced was CD4+ or CD8+ T cells sorted from blood, taken in a trial of the OX40 agonist ivuxolimab. The genes are TRBV6-4 and TRBJ2-7; D is uncertain. The CDR3 reads CASSDAGRSYEQYF. In DNA, the CDR3 is TGTGCCAGCAGTGACGCCGGGCGGTCCTACGAGCAGTACTTC.